The entry below gives a single TCR beta chain sequence along with its context. The length of the CDR3 is 21 residues. Germline V lookup: CDR1 MGHRA, CDR2 YSYEKL. V trimming: 2 bases; J trimming: 2 bases; junction bases outside the gene matches: 19. These data originate in a study of blood T cell repertoires in COVID-19. Across the whole study: The analysed material was cDNA or gDNA that came from T cells, B-cell-depleted T cells, or PBMCs.

Generated by immunoSEQ multiplex PCR, the TCRdb table keeps only in-frame clones and is missing some. This sample carries about 120,000 clones, over 60% of them seen once, and the ten largest clones take approximately 4%. The rearrangement joins TRBV4-1 to TRBJ2-3; 10 positions agree with TRBD2. The clonotype originates from an elderly woman with acute or convalescent COVID-19. Sequences were obtained from peripheral blood. The CDR3 spells CASSQLSGTSVTTPSTDTQYF. CDR3 DNA sequence: TGCGCCAGCAGCCAATTATCCGGGACTAGCGTCACAACTCCCTCCACAGATACGCAGTATTTT.